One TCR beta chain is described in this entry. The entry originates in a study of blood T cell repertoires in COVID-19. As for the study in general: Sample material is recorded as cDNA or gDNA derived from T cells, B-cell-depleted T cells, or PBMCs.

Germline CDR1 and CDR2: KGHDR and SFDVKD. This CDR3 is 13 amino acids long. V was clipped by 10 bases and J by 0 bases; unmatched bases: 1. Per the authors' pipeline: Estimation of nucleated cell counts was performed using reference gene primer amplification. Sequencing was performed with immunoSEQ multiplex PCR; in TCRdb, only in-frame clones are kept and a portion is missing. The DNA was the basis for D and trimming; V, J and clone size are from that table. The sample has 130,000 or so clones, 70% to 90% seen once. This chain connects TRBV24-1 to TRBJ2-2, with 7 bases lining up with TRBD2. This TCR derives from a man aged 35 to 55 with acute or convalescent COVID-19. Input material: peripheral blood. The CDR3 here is CATGGTNTGELFF. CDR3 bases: TGTGCCACGGGGGGGACGAACACCGGGGAGCTGTTTTTT.